The clone carrying this T cell receptor beta chain was counted a few times. This entry is derived from a study of Ad26.COV2.S vaccination and SARS-CoV-2 variants. Study-wide context: Ad26.COV2.S shots went into the muscle once or twice, 56 days apart.

Specified treatment: about 20 received Ad26.COV2.S at low or high dose, single or two shots; a few received placebo; per-sample allocation not given. Collection of samples fell on day 63 after the first vaccine or placebo injection. The table came from immunoSEQ multiplex PCR; TCRdb's copy has only in-frame clones and leaves some out. The table has some 290,000 clones, around four fifths seen once. V was cut by 6 bases and J by 2 bases, with 2 bases left in between. The CDR3 length is 10 residues. Looked up from germline, CDR1 is SNHLY and CDR2 is FYNNEI. This clonotype was sampled from a person aged 18-60 years who received the Ad26.COV2.S COVID-19 vaccine or a placebo. The chain couples TRBV2 to TRBJ2-7; D gene uncertain. The sample here was peripheral blood, taken in a trial of Ad26.COV2.S vaccine versus placebo. Written as DNA, the CDR3 is TGTGCCAGCAGCGCCTACGAGCAGTACTTC. Amino acid sequence: CASSAYEQYF. The whole variable domain, filled in from reference TRBV2 and TRBJ2-7, reads EPEVTQTPSHQVTQMGQEVILRCVPISNHLYFYWYRQILGQKVEFLVSFYNNEISEKSEIFDDQFSVERPDGSNFTLKIRSTKLEDSAMYFCASSAYEQYFGPGTRLTVT.